The clone carrying this TCR beta chain appeared a few times. Its antigen remains unknown. Study results and caveats: Tumor memory CD4+ T cell TCR gene usage clustered with blood and lymph node memory CD4+ cells and lymph node naive CD4+ cells.

After constant-region reverse-primer amplification, full-length variable regions underwent semi-nested PCR with Nested Universal Primer A. TCRdb fed the 5' RACE reads into MiXCR, producing one record per CDR3 protein. The table has approximately 47,000 distinct CDR3 sequences, around 28% seen once. Germline lookup yields CDR1 LGHNA and CDR2 YNFKEQ. The CDR3 is made up of 14 amino acids. V was shortened by 0 bases and J by 9 bases, with 12 bases between the two germline ends. Material for sequencing was naive CD4+ T cells sorted from blood. Regarding subset: naive CD4+ T cells, CD4+CD45RA+CD25-. The receptor comes from a female donor with breast cancer. This rearrangement joins TRBV4-2 to TRBJ1-5; D unresolved. CDR3 amino acids: CASSQEVQTLPQHF. For the CDR3, the DNA is TGTGCCAGCAGCCAAGAGGTCCAAACGCTGCCCCAGCATTTT.